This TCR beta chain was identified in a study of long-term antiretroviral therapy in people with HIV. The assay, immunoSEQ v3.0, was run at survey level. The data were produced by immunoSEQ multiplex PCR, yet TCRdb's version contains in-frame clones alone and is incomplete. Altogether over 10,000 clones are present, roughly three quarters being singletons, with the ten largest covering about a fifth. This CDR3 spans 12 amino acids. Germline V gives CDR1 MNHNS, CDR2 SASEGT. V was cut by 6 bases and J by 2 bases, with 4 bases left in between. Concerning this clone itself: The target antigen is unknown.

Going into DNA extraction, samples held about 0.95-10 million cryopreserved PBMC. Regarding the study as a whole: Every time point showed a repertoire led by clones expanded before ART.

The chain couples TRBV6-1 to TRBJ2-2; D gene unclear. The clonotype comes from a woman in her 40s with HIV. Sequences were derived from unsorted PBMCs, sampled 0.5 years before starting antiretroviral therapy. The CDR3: CASRFNTGELFF. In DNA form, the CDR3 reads TGTGCCAGCAGGTTTAACACCGGGGAGCTGTTTTTT.